This TCR beta chain was recovered during a study of blood T cell repertoires in COVID-19. Study overall: Samples taken during acute and convalescent COVID-19 were collected in the United States, Italy and Spain. Sources were T cells, B-cell-depleted T cells, or PBMCs; the material itself was cDNA or gDNA.

Germline CDR1 is LGHDT and CDR2 is YNNKEL (reference sequence). The length of the CDR3 is 15 residues. V lost 4 bases, J lost 5 bases, and 5 bases stayed unmatched. Source study methods: The authors estimated nucleated cell counts from reference gene primer amplification. The data were produced by immunoSEQ multiplex PCR, yet TCRdb's version contains in-frame clones alone and is incomplete. V and J calls and clone size follow that table, whereas D and trimming were derived from the DNA. The data contain roughly 190,000 clones, nearly 90% of them singletons. This TCR was sampled from a man aged 60 to 75 with active or convalescent COVID-19. The sequencing input was peripheral blood. V is TRBV3-1 (or the pseudogene TRBV3-2) and J is TRBJ2-1; 10 bases map to TRBD2. The CDR3 reads CASSPGLATNNEQFF. The CDR3, as DNA: TGTGCCAGCAGCCCGGGACTAGCGACTAACAATGAGCAGTTCTTC.